The rows below give T cell receptor beta chains drawn from one sample of a study of blood T cell repertoires in COVID-19. TCRdb's copy holds only in-frame clones and misses some; the assay was immunoSEQ multiplex PCR. The profile shows fewer than 200,000 clones, about 87% of them singletons. Sequences were obtained from peripheral blood. All receptors come from a man between 35 and 55 years old with active or convalescent COVID-19. CDR3s include the opening cysteine and the closing phenylalanine or tryptophan. D genes are given only for firm matches. Part of the rows lack a size; the others show once, few, many or a class for expanded clones.

clone size | J gene | V gene | D gene | CDR3 DNA | CDR3 protein
- | TRBJ2-7 | TRBV15 | TRBD2 | TGTGCCACCAGCTTAGAAATAGCGGGGAGCTCCTACGAGCAGTACTTC | CATSLEIAGSSYEQYF
- | TRBJ1-3 | TRBV30 | - | TGTGCCTGGAGTGTACGAGGAAACTCTGGAAACACCATATATTTT | CAWSVRGNSGNTIYF
- | TRBJ1-5 | TRBV7-8 | TRBD1 | TGTGCCAGCCAGGACAGGGGTAGCAATCAGCCCCAGCATTTT | CASQDRGSNQPQHF
- | TRBJ1-6 | TRBV6-6 | - | TGTGCCAGCAGTTTATCCGTACCTAATAATTCACCCCTCCACTTT | CASSLSVPNNSPLHF
- | TRBJ2-7 | TRBV6-1 | TRBD1 | TGTGCCAGCAGTGACCCGGGACAGGGGGCGAAAGAGCAGTACTTC | CASSDPGQGAKEQYF
- | TRBJ2-7 | TRBV15 | TRBD1 | TGTGCCACCAGCACTAGACAGGGAAGGGACTACGAGCAGTACTTC | CATSTRQGRDYEQYF
- | TRBJ1-1 | TRBV2 | - | TGTGCCAGCAGGAAGGGAGTCACTGAAGCTTTCTTT | CASRKGVTEAFF
- | TRBJ2-2 | TRBV24-1 | - | TGTGCCACCAGTGATTCTATACTCGGCAGGGACACCGGGGAGCTGTTTTTT | CATSDSILGRDTGELFF
- | TRBJ1-4 | TRBV27 | TRBD1 | TGTGCCACTAGGACAGGGGGCAATGGGAAACTGTTTTTT | CATRTGGNGKLFF
- | TRBJ2-2 | TRBV12-5 | - | TGTGCTAGTGGTCAGGGCTCAGTCACCGGGGAGCTGTTTTTT | CASGQGSVTGELFF
once | TRBJ2-1 | TRBV7-2 | - | TGTGCCAGCAGCTTAGCCCTTACCGGGATCAATGAGCAGTTCTTC | CASSLALTGINEQFF
- | TRBJ1-6 | TRBV5-1 | - | TGCGCCAGCAGCCCCGGACAGTCTAATTCACCCCTCCACTTT | CASSPGQSNSPLHF
- | TRBJ2-5 | TRBV9 | - | TGTGCCAGCAGCGTAGCAGGGGGAGGCGGAGAGACCCAGTACTTC | CASSVAGGGGETQYF
- | TRBJ2-7 | TRBV7-6 | - | TGTGCCAGCAGCTTAGCGTACAACCTCGAGCAGTACTTC | CASSLAYNLEQYF
once | TRBJ1-4 | TRBV5-4 | TRBD1 | TGTGCCAGCAGCGCAGCGGGGACAGGGACTGAAAAACTGTTTTTT | CASSAAGTGTEKLFF
- | TRBJ2-2 | TRBV2 | - | TGTGCCAGCAGGGACTCGCCCACCGGGGAGCTGTTTTTT | CASRDSPTGELFF
once | TRBJ1-1 | TRBV3-1/TRBV3-2 | - | TGTGCCAGCAGCCAAGATCAAGCAGCTTTCTTT | CASSQDQAAFF
once | TRBJ1-5 | TRBV19 | TRBD1 | TGTGCCAGTAGTATACTTCCCCGGAAGTCCGGGACAGAAAGAAATCAGCCCCAGCATTTT | CASSILPRKSGTERNQPQHF
- | TRBJ2-7 | TRBV27 | TRBD1 | TGTGCCAGCAGTCCTCCAGGACAGGGACCATACGAGCAGTACTTC | CASSPPGQGPYEQYF
once | TRBJ1-3 | TRBV7-9 | TRBD1 | TGTGCCAGCAGCCCGCGGACAGGGACCTCTGGAAACACCATATATTTT | CASSPRTGTSGNTIYF
- | TRBJ2-7 | TRBV27 | TRBD1 | TGTGCCAGCAGAGACCCGACAGGGAGCCCCTACGAGCAGTACTTC | CASRDPTGSPYEQYF
- | TRBJ2-1 | TRBV29-1 | TRBD1 | TGCAGCGTCGACGCATTTCCGGGACAGGGGACCTACAATGAGCAGTTCTTC | CSVDAFPGQGTYNEQFF
- | TRBJ1-6 | TRBV30 | TRBD1 | TGTGCCCACCGGGACAGAGATTCTCTTAGTTCACCCCTCCACTTT | CAHRDRDSLSSPLHF
- | TRBJ1-2 | TRBV12-3/TRBV12-4 | - | TGTGCCAGCAGTTTAGGGCAGGGCTATGGCTACACCTTC | CASSLGQGYGYTF
- | TRBJ1-1 | TRBV28 | TRBD1 | TGTGCCACTATGACAGGGGGCTTTACGGACACTGAAGCTTTCTTT | CATMTGGFTDTEAFF
- | TRBJ1-2 | TRBV2 | - | TGTGCCAGCACTCGTGACAAGGCTAACTATGGCTACACCTTC | CASTRDKANYGYTF
- | TRBJ2-5 | TRBV2 | - | TGTGCCAGCTATTCTGTACAAGAGACCCAGTACTTC | CASYSVQETQYF
- | TRBJ2-2 | TRBV5-1 | - | TGCGCCAGCAACATCCAGGGGATTAACACCGGGGAGCTGTTTTTT | CASNIQGINTGELFF
- | TRBJ2-1 | TRBV12-5 | - | TGTGCTAGTGCCACTAGACCAACCTACAATGAGCAGTTCTTC | CASATRPTYNEQFF
once | TRBJ1-1 | TRBV3-1/TRBV3-2 | - | TGTGCCAGCAGCCAACGGCGGGATTATCCTCTTGAAGCTTTCTTT | CASSQRRDYPLEAFF
- | TRBJ1-6 | TRBV12-3/TRBV12-4 | - | TGTGCCAGCAGTTTAGTTGGGGGGCCCCTCCACTTT | CASSLVGGPLHF
- | TRBJ1-2 | TRBV5-4 | TRBD1 | TGTGCCAGCAGACGGACCGGACAGGGGGCCTGGGGGGATGGCTACACCTTC | CASRRTGQGAWGDGYTF
- | TRBJ2-7 | TRBV6-6 | - | TGTGCCAGCAGTAACGCGGGACAGTCCACCTACGAGCAGTACTTC | CASSNAGQSTYEQYF
- | TRBJ1-5 | TRBV2 | - | TGTGCCAGCAGTGACTTAGTGCAGGGAAGGAGCAATCAGCCCCAGCATTTT | CASSDLVQGRSNQPQHF
- | TRBJ2-7 | TRBV18 | TRBD1 | TGTGCCAGCTCGGCCGGGACAGAAAGCGAGCAGTACTTC | CASSAGTESEQYF
- | TRBJ1-1 | TRBV4-1 | - | TGCGCCAGCAGCCAAGTCGAACAGGGTTATTCAGCTTTCTTT | CASSQVEQGYSAFF
- | TRBJ1-3 | TRBV11-3 | - | TGTGCCAGCAGCCCCCGGGGCTCTGGAAACACCATATATTTT | CASSPRGSGNTIYF
once | TRBJ2-1 | TRBV4-3 | - | TGCGCCAGCAGCCAAGAATATCTTTACAATGAGCAGTTCTTC | CASSQEYLYNEQFF
- | TRBJ1-4 | TRBV30 | TRBD1 | TGTGCCTGGGGCAGGGGGCGGGAAAAACTGTTTTTT | CAWGRGREKLFF
- | TRBJ2-2 | TRBV19 | TRBD2 | TGTGCCAGTAGGCTGGGACGCCGGGAGGGGACCGGGGAGCTGTTTTTT | CASRLGRREGTGELFF
once | TRBJ1-4 | TRBV4-3 | TRBD1 | TGCGCCAGCAGCCAAGATAACAGGGGGCGCGAAAAACTGTTTTTT | CASSQDNRGREKLFF
- | TRBJ2-1 | TRBV6-5 | TRBD1 | TGTGCCAGCAGTTACTCATCAACAGGGGGCGATGAGCAGTTCTTC | CASSYSSTGGDEQFF
- | TRBJ2-1 | TRBV5-4 | TRBD2 | TGTGCCAGCAGCTCCGGGACTAGCGGAACGGAGCAGTTCTTC | CASSSGTSGTEQFF
- | TRBJ2-2 | TRBV4-3 | TRBD2 | TGCGCCAGCAGCCATAGCGGGGGGAACACCGGGGAGCTGTTTTTT | CASSHSGGNTGELFF
- | TRBJ1-6 | TRBV28 | - | TGTGCCAGCAGTTTGACTCTTGATGGATCACCCCTCCACTTT | CASSLTLDGSPLHF
- | TRBJ1-1 | TRBV10-3 | - | TGTGCCATACTTGGTGGGGGCGGGACTGAAGCTTTCTTT | CAILGGGGTEAFF
- | TRBJ1-4 | TRBV7-9 | TRBD1 | TGTGCCAGCAGCGACCTGGGGGACAGGGGTGAAAAACTGTTTTTT | CASSDLGDRGEKLFF
- | TRBJ1-4 | TRBV6-5 | - | TGTGCCAGCCTAGGTACGGGTAAACCGGATGAAAAACTGTTTTTT | CASLGTGKPDEKLFF